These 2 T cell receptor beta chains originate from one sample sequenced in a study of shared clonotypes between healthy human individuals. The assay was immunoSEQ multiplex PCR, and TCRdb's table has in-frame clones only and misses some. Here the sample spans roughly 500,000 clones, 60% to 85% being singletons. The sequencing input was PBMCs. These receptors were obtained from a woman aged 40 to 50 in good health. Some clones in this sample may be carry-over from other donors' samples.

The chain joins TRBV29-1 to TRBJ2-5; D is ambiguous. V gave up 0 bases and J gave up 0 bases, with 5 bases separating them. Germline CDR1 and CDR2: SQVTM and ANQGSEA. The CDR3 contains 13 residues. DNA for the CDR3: TGCAGCGTTGAAGAACATGACCAAGAGACCCAGTACTTC. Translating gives CSVEEHDQETQYF.

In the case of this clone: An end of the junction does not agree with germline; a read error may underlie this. In DNA form, the CDR3 reads TGTGCTAGCAGCCAGGGGCTTCGAGATACGCAGTATTTT. Its protein product is CASSQGLRDTQYF. The V and J genes are TRBV7-7 and TRBJ2-3; tentative D call: TRBD1 (6 bases). CDR1 and CDR2 (germline): SSHAT, FNYEAQ (reference sequence). The CDR3 consists of 13 residues.